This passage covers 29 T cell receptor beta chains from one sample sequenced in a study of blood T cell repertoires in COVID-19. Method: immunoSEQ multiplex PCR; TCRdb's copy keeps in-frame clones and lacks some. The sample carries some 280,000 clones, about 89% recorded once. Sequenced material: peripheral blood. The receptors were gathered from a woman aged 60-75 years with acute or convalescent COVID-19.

In nucleotides, the CDR3 is TGCGCCAGCAGCCAAGAAGGGGTCCAAGAGACCCAGTACTTC. This encodes CASSQEGVQETQYF. V is TRBV4-1 and J is TRBJ2-5, with D possibly being TRBD1 (5 bases). Per the germline V gene, CDR1 is MGHRA and CDR2 is YSYEKL. The CDR3 is 14 amino acids. V was shortened by 0 bases and J by 1 base, with 6 bases between the two germline ends.

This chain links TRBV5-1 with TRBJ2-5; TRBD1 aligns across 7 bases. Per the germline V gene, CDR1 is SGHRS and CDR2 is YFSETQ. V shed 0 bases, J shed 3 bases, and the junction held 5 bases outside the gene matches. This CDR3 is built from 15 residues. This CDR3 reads CASSLEGTVKETQYF. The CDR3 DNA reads TGCGCCAGCAGCTTGGAAGGGACAGTAAAAGAGACCCAGTACTTC.

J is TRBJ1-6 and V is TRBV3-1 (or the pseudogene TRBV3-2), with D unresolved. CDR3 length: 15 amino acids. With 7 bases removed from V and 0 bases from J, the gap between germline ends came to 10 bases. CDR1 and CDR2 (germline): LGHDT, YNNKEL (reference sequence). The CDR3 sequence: CASTQEGSYNSPLHF. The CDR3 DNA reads TGTGCCAGCACCCAGGAGGGCTCCTATAATTCACCCCTCCACTTT.

The CDR3 DNA reads TGCGCCAGCAGCTCTACCGGGAGTGACACCGGGGAGCTGTTTTTT. Amino acid sequence: CASSSTGSDTGELFF. The chain couples TRBV5-1 to TRBJ2-2, with D perhaps matching TRBD2 (6 bases). CDR1 is SGHRS and CDR2 is YFSETQ in the germline V gene. The CDR3 sequence is 15 residues long. V was cut by 3 bases and J by 3 bases, with 12 bases left in between.

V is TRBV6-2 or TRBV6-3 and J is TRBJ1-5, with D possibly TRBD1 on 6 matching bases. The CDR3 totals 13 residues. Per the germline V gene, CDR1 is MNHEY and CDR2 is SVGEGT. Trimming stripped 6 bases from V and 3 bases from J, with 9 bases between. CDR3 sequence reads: CASSDRLNQPQHF. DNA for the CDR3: TGTGCCAGCAGCGACAGGCTCAATCAGCCCCAGCATTTT.

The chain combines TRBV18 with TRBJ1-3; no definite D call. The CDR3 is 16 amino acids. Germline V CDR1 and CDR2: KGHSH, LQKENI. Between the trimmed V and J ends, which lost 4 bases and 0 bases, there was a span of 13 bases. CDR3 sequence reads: CASSLSPAASGNTIYF. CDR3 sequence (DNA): TGTGCCAGCTCACTGTCCCCGGCGGCCTCTGGAAACACCATATATTTT.

The DNA of the CDR3 is TGTGCCAGCAGTTTACAACCCCCAGGGGACTATGGCTACACCTTC. It codes for CASSLQPPGDYGYTF. The chain combines TRBV28 with TRBJ1-2, with D maybe TRBD1 (6 bases). This CDR3 contains 15 residues. CDR1 MDHEN and CDR2 SYDVKM come from the germline V gene. Trimming took 2 bases from V and 3 from J, leaving 13 bases between them.

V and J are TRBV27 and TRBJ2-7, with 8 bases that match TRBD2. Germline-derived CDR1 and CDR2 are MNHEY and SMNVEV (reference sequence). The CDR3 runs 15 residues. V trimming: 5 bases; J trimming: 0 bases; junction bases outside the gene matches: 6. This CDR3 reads CASSEIAGNSYEQYF. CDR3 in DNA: TGTGCCAGCAGTGAGATAGCGGGGAACTCCTACGAGCAGTACTTC.

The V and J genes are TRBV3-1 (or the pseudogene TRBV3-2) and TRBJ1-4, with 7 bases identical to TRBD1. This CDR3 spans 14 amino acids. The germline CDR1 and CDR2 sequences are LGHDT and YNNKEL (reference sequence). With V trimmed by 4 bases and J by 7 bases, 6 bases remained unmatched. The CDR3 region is CASSLGTVSEKLFF. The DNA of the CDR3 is TGTGCCAGCAGCCTCGGGACAGTAAGTGAAAAACTGTTTTTT.

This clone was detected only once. For the CDR3, the DNA is TGCAGCGTCGGATGGGGACAGGGCAGCACCGGGGAGCTGTTTTTT. It is translated as CSVGWGQGSTGELFF. The rearrangement links TRBV29-1 to TRBJ2-2; 9 nucleotides agree with TRBD1. J was trimmed by 4 bases and V by 6 bases; bases with no gene match: 9. The CDR3 loop spans 15 amino acids. Germline CDR1 reads SQVTM; CDR2 reads ANQGSEA.

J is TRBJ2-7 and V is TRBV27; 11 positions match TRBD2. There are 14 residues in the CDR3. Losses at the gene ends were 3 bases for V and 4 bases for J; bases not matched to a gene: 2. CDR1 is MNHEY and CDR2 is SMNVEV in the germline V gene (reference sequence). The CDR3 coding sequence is TGTGCCAGCAGTTTTACTAGCGGGAGATACGAGCAGTACTTC. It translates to CASSFTSGRYEQYF.

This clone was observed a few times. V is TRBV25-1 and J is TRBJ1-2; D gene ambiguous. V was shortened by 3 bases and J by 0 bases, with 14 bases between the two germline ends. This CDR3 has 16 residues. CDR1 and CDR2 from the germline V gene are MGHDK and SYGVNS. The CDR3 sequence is CASSDPGIGSNYGYTF. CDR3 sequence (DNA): TGTGCCAGCAGTGACCCGGGGATAGGGTCTAACTATGGCTACACCTTC.

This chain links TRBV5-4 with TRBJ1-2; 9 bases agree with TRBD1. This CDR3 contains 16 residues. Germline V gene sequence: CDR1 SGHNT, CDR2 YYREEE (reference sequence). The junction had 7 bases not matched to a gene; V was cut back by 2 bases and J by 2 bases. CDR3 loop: CASSLGHRGPNYGYTF. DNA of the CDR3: TGTGCCAGCAGCTTAGGGCACAGGGGGCCGAACTATGGCTACACCTTC.

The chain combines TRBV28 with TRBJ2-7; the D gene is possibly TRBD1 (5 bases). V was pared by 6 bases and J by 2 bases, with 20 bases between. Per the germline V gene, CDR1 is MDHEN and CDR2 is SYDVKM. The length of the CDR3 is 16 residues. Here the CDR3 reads CASSLADRAITYEQYF. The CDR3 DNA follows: TGTGCCAGCAGCCTCGCCGACAGAGCGATCACCTACGAGCAGTACTTC.

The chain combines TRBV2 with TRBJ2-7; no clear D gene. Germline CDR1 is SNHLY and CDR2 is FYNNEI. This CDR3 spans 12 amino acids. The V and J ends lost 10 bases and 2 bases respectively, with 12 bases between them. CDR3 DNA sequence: TGTGCCATCTCGAACTCTCCCTACGAGCAGTACTTC. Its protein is CAISNSPYEQYF.

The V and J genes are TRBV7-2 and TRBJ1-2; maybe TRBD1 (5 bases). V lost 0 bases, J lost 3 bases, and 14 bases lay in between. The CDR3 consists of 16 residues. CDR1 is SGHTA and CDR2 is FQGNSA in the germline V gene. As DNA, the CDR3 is TGTGCCAGCAGCTTAGCGGGCAGGGCTCGGGACTATGGCTACACCTTC. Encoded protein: CASSLAGRARDYGYTF.

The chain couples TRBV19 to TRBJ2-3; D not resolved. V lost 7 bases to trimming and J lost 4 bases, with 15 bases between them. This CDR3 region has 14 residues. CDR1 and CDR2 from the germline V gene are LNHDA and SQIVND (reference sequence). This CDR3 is CASTYSHSSDTQYF. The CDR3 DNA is TGTGCCAGTACCTATAGTCACAGCTCAGATACGCAGTATTTT.

The CDR3 reads CASSTRPDSMYGYTF. For the CDR3, the DNA is TGTGCCAGCAGTACCAGGCCGGACAGTATGTATGGCTACACCTTC. The chain has TRBV2 and TRBJ1-2; TRBD1 might be the D (6 bases). Trimming shortened V by 5 bases and J by 5 bases, and 18 bases separated the two germline ends. CDR1 is SNHLY and CDR2 is FYNNEI in the germline V gene. The CDR3 covers 15 residues.

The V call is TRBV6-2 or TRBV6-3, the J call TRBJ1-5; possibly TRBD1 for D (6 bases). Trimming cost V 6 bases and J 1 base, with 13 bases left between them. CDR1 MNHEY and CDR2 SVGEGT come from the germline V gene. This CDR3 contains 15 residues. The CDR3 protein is CASSTYRDSNQPQHF. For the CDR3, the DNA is TGTGCCAGCAGCACTTACAGGGACAGCAATCAGCCCCAGCATTTT.

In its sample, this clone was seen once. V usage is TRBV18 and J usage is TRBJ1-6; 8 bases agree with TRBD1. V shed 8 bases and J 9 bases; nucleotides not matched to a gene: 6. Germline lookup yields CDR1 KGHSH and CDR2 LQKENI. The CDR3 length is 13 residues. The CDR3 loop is CASRGQDISPLHF. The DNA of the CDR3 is TGTGCCAGCCGGGGACAGGACATTTCACCCCTCCACTTT.

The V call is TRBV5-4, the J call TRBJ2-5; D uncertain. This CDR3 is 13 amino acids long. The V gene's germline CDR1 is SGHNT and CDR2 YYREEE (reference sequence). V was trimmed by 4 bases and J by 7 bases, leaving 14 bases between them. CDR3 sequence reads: CASSLGIYGTQYF. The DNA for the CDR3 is TGTGCCAGCAGCCTGGGAATCTACGGGACCCAGTACTTC.

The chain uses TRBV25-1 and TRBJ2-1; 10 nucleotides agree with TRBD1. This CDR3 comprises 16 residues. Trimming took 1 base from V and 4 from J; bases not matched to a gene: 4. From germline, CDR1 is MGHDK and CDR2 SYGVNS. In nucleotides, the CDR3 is TGTGCCAGCAGTGAATGGGGGGGACAGGGGTACAATGAGCAGTTCTTC. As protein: CASSEWGGQGYNEQFF.

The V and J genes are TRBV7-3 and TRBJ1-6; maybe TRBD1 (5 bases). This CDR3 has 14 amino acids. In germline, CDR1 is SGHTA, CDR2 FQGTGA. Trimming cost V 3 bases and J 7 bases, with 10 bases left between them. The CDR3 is CASSFGPGNSPLHF. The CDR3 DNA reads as TGTGCCAGCAGCTTCGGTCCAGGGAATTCACCCCTCCACTTT.

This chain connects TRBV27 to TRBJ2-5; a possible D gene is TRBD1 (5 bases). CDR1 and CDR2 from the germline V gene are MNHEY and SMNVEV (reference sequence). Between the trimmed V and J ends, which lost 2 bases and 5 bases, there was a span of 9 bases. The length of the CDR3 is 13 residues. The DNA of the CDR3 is TGTGCCAGCAGTTTAACAGGCTGGGAGACCCAGTACTTC. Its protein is CASSLTGWETQYF.

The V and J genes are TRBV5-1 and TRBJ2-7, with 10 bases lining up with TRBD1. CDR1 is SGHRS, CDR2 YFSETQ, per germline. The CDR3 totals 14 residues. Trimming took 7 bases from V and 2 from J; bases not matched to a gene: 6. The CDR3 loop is CASYPGQGTYEQYF. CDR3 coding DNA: TGCGCCAGCTACCCGGGACAGGGGACCTACGAGCAGTACTTC. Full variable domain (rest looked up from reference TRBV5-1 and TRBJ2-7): KAGVTQTPRYLIKTRGQQVTLSCSPISGHRSVSWYQQTPGQGLQFLFEYFSETQRNKGNFPGRFSGRQFSNSRSEMNVSTLELGDSALYLCASYPGQGTYEQYFGPGTRLTVT.

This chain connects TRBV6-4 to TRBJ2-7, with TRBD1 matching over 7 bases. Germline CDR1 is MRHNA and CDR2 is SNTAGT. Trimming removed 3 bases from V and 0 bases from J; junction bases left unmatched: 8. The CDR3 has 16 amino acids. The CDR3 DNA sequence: TGTGCCAGCAGTGAATTTGCCGGGACAGCCTCCTACGAGCAGTACTTC. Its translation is CASSEFAGTASYEQYF.

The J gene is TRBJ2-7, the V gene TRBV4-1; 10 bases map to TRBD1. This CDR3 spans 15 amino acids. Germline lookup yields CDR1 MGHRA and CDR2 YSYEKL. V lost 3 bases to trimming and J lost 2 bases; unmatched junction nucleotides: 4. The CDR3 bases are TGCGCCAGCAGCCACGGGACAGGGGATACCTACGAGCAGTACTTC. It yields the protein CASSHGTGDTYEQYF.

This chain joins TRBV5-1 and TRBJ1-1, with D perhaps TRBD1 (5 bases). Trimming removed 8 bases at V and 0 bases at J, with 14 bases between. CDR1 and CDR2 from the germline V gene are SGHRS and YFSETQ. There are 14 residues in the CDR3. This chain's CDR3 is CASKFDSMNTEAFF. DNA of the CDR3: TGCGCCAGTAAATTTGACAGCATGAACACTGAAGCTTTCTTT.

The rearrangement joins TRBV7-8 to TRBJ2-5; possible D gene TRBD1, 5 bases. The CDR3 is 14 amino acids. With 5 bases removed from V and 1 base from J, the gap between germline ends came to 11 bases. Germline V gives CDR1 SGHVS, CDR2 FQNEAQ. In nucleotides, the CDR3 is TGTGCCAGCAGCCCACAGGTTCTCCAAGAGACCCAGTACTTC. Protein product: CASSPQVLQETQYF.